The clone carrying this T cell receptor beta chain was seen just once. Its target is not known. This entry belongs to a study of blood T cells in healthy people across ages. The V gene's germline CDR1 is SGHVS and CDR2 FQNEAQ. The CDR3 is made up of 15 amino acids. The V gene end was trimmed by 2 bases and the J gene end by 11 bases; junction bases not matched to a gene: 7. Through a sample-barcoded 5' primer and a J-beta primer mix, a second PCR was run for roughly 6 to 12 cycles. Sequencing recovered at least 2.5 million CDR3-containing paired-end reads from each sample. Using its own MiXCR run on the 5' RACE reads, TCRdb lists one record per CDR3 protein. The data show about 1.5 million distinct CDR3 sequences, about 45% seen once. General study points: TCR beta diversity per million T cells fell roughly linearly with age.

Extraction yielded at least 5 micrograms of total RNA per sample. The sample was blood. This sequence joins TRBV7-8 and TRBJ1-6; the match to TRBD1 covers 9 bases. The TCR originated in a woman younger than 30 in good health. The CDR3 bases are TGTGCCAGCAGCTTAAGGGGGACAGGGTTGACACCCCTCCACTTT. Its translation: CASSLRGTGLTPLHF.